The sequence of this TCR beta chain was determined in a study of blood T cell repertoires in COVID-19. Study-wide context: The analysed material was cDNA or gDNA that came from T cells, B-cell-depleted T cells, or PBMCs.

This clone came up once. TCRdb's copy holds only in-frame clones and misses some; the assay was immunoSEQ multiplex PCR. The sample shows 85,000 to 95,000 clones, roughly 88% of them seen only once. The origin of this receptor is a human donor in a cohort sampled during active COVID-19. Sequencing was performed on peripheral blood.

The CDR3: CASSTEGDQPQHF. CDR3 in DNA: TGTGCCAGCAGCACAGAGGGCGATCAGCCCCAGCATTTT. The chain recombines TRBV7-9 with TRBJ1-5; D unclear. The CDR3 sequence is 13 residues long. The germline V gene has CDR1 SEHNR and CDR2 FQNEAQ (reference sequence). V was pared by 5 bases and J by 5 bases, with 10 bases between.